This T cell receptor (beta chain) was recorded in a study of T-cell reconstitution after alpha-beta-depleted transplantation in children. Study results and limitations: After transplant, high TCRbeta diversity at day 60 in some patients arose from surviving recipient T cells and thymic progenitors.

J gave up 5 bases and V 1 base, and 3 bases lay outside the gene matches. Germline CDR1 is KGHSH and CDR2 is LQKENI. This CDR3 is built from 14 residues. A library of TCRbeta sequences, prepared with unique molecular identifiers, was generated. One entry per CDR3 protein results from TCRdb running MiXCR on the PCR reads. The sample shows about 250,000 distinct CDR3 sequences, 20% to 30% of them seen only once. Worth noting for this clonotype: Its cognate antigen is unknown.

This chain connects TRBV18 to TRBJ2-3; TRBD2 matches 7 bases. This clonotype was obtained from a female patient aged 2-9 years who had a stem cell transplant for congenital amegakaryocytic thrombocytopenia, so the T cells may come from the graft donor. The input for sequencing was PBMCs, mostly from graft donor cells, taken 360 days after TCRalphabeta/CD19-depleted stem cell transplant. The DNA of the CDR3 is TGTGCCAGCTCACCACTAGCGGGTGGAGATACGCAGTATTTT. Translating gives CASSPLAGGDTQYF.